Shown below are 32 T cell receptor beta chains from a single sample sequenced in a study of blood T cell repertoires in COVID-19. Method: immunoSEQ multiplex PCR; TCRdb's copy keeps in-frame clones and lacks some. This repertoire shows 200,000 to 250,000 clones, approximately 83% found once; its top ten account for over 3%. Sequencing was carried out using peripheral blood. These receptors were taken from a woman aged 30 to 39 who had recovered from COVID-19.

The chain is built from TRBV4-1 and TRBJ2-1, with 9 positions matching TRBD2. The trim removed 0 bases at V and 4 bases at J, leaving 4 bases unmatched. The CDR3 extends over 16 amino acids. Germline V gene data show CDR1 as MGHRA and CDR2 as YSYEKL. The CDR3 here is CASSQDLAGRYNEQFF. The CDR3 DNA reads as TGCGCCAGCAGCCAAGATCTAGCGGGGAGGTACAATGAGCAGTTCTTC.

V gene TRBV20-1 combines with J gene TRBJ2-5; TRBD2 is a possible D gene (5 bases). Germline V gene sequence: CDR1 DFQATT, CDR2 SNEGSKA (reference sequence). V was shortened by 3 bases and J by 5 bases, with 7 bases between the two germline ends. There are 11 residues in the CDR3. This chain's CDR3 is CSARGGETQYF. The CDR3 coding sequence is TGCAGTGCTAGGGGCGGGGAGACCCAGTACTTC.

V usage is TRBV6-5 and J usage is TRBJ1-1; D not resolved. The germline V gene encodes CDR1 MNHEY and CDR2 SVGAGI. CDR3 length: 13 amino acids. The CDR3 nucleotides read TGTGCGTCCTATCGCCTGCGGGACACTGAAGCTTTCTTT. The encoded protein is CASYRLRDTEAFF.

Only one count was recorded for this clone. The chain is built from TRBV9 and TRBJ2-1, with 11 bases fitting TRBD2. The germline V gene encodes CDR1 SGDLS and CDR2 YYNGEE. The CDR3 is made up of 15 amino acids. Trimming at V came to 3 bases and at J to 7 bases, leaving 6 bases not matched to a gene. This CDR3 reads CASSDSGGVSNEQFF. CDR3 bases: TGTGCCAGCAGCGATAGCGGGGGGGTATCAAATGAGCAGTTCTTC.

CDR3 sequence reads: CASCPDSSYQPQHF. As DNA, the CDR3 is TGTGCCAGCTGCCCGGACAGCTCTTATCAGCCCCAGCATTTT. The genes are TRBV19 and TRBJ1-5, with TRBD1 as a possible D gene (6 bases). Per the germline V gene, CDR1 is LNHDA and CDR2 is SQIVND (reference sequence). The V gene lost 9 bases and the J gene lost 5 bases, with 17 bases spanning the gap. The CDR3 has 14 residues. The variable domain in full, with the rest retrieved from reference TRBV19 and TRBJ1-5, is DGGITQSPKYLFRKEGQNVTLSCEQNLNHDAMYWYRQDPGQGLRLIYYSQIVNDFQKGDIAEGYSVSREKKESFPLTVTSAQKNPTAFYLCASCPDSSYQPQHFGDGTRLSIL.

The rearrangement uses TRBV6-5 and TRBJ2-5, with D perhaps matching TRBD1 (6 bases). CDR3 size: 13 residues. V was pared by 6 bases and J by 7 bases, with 15 bases between. The germline gives CDR1 MNHEY, CDR2 SVGAGI. The CDR3 sequence is CASSDTGIGTQYF. In nucleotides, the CDR3 is TGTGCCAGCAGCGATACAGGGATAGGGACCCAGTACTTC.

The gene calls are TRBV5-4 and TRBJ2-3, with 7 bases matching TRBD2. After removal of 9 bases from V and 2 bases from J, the junction contained 9 bases not matched to a gene. CDR3 size: 14 residues. Looked up from germline, CDR1 is SGHNT and CDR2 is YYREEE (reference sequence). The CDR3: CATSSSGYTDTQYF. The DNA of the CDR3 is TGTGCCACCTCCTCTAGCGGATACACAGATACGCAGTATTTT. Supplemented by reference TRBV5-4 and TRBJ2-3, the full variable domain reads ETGVTQSPTHLIKTRGQQVTLRCSSQSGHNTVSWYQQALGQGPQFIFQYYREEENGRGNFPPRFSGLQFPNYSSELNVNALELDDSALYLCATSSSGYTDTQYFGPGTRLTVL.

This chain uses TRBV13 with TRBJ1-6, with D possibly TRBD1 on 6 matching bases. The CDR3 runs to 16 residues. The V gene's germline CDR1 is PRHDT and CDR2 FYEKMQ (reference sequence). V was clipped by 4 bases and J by 10 bases, with 20 bases between them. The CDR3 region has the DNA TGTGCCAGCAGCTCCGGAACAGGGTCCCTTGGGTCACCCCTCCACTTT. This gives the protein CASSSGTGSLGSPLHF.

Here the CDR3 DNA reads TGTGCCAGTAGTCTGGACAGGGGAGGTGGCTACACCTTC. It translates to CASSLDRGGGYTF. This rearrangement joins TRBV19 to TRBJ1-2; TRBD1 agrees at 9 bases. In germline, CDR1 is LNHDA, CDR2 SQIVND (reference sequence). After removal of 5 bases from V and 7 bases from J, the junction contained 5 bases not matched to a gene. The CDR3 runs 13 residues.

This clone was observed a single time. The rearrangement links TRBV5-1 to TRBJ2-5, with D possibly being TRBD1 (6 bases). The germline V gene encodes CDR1 SGHRS and CDR2 YFSETQ. The CDR3 loop spans 14 amino acids. V was pared by 4 bases and J by 1 base, with 11 bases between. DNA for the CDR3: TGCGCCAGCAGCACCGGACAGCTCCAAGAGACCCAGTACTTC. This gives the protein CASSTGQLQETQYF.

V usage is TRBV6-1 and J usage is TRBJ1-4; D gene uncertain. V lost 1 base and J lost 3, with 12 bases in between. This CDR3 is 16 amino acids long. The germline V gene encodes CDR1 MNHNS and CDR2 SASEGT. The CDR3 loop is CASSEDLGRPNEKLFF. In DNA form, the CDR3 reads TGTGCCAGCAGTGAAGATTTGGGGAGGCCTAATGAAAAACTGTTTTTT.

This clone is a singleton in its sample. J is TRBJ2-1 and V is TRBV15; D is possibly TRBD2 (6 bases). The CDR3 consists of 16 residues. Trimming took off 3 bases at V and 0 bases at J, with 12 bases between the two ends. Germline CDR1 reads LNHNV; CDR2 reads YYDKDF (reference sequence). The CDR3 sequence: CATSSGGSASYNEQFF. Here the CDR3 DNA reads TGTGCCACCAGCAGCGGGGGTTCAGCCTCCTACAATGAGCAGTTCTTC.

In nucleotides, the CDR3 is TGTGCCAGCAGCCTGGATAGGTTGGAGGGGACGCAGTATTTT. This codes for CASSLDRLEGTQYF. V usage is TRBV7-3 and J usage is TRBJ2-3, with TRBD2 as a possible D gene (6 bases). The V gene's germline CDR1 is SGHTA and CDR2 FQGTGA. V shed 5 bases and J shed 9 bases, with 18 bases lying between them. The CDR3 length is 14 residues.

This chain links TRBV11-2 with TRBJ2-3; 8 bases line up with TRBD1. With 6 bases clipped from V and 4 bases from J, the junction kept 21 bases outside the gene matches. This CDR3 spans 19 amino acids. Germline V CDR1 and CDR2: SGHAT, FQNNGV. The CDR3 is CASRLNRGRGRLNADTQYF. For the CDR3, the DNA is TGTGCCAGCAGATTAAACCGGGGCAGGGGGCGGTTAAATGCAGATACGCAGTATTTT.

The chain is built from TRBV25-1 and TRBJ2-3; the D gene is possibly TRBD2 (6 bases). This CDR3 contains 12 residues. Germline V gene sequence: CDR1 MGHDK, CDR2 SYGVNS. The ends were cut back, 7 bases at V and 1 base at J, with 6 bases in the middle. The CDR3 region has the DNA TGTGCCAGCACTAGCGGCACAGATACGCAGTATTTT. This encodes CASTSGTDTQYF.

V usage is TRBV12-5 and J usage is TRBJ2-1; maybe TRBD1 (5 bases). The V gene lost 7 bases and the J gene lost 0 bases, with 16 bases spanning the gap. This CDR3 is built from 16 residues. CDR1 is LGHNT and CDR2 is FRNRAP in the germline V gene. CDR3 nucleotides: TGTGCTAGTGCCCCCCTACAGGCGTTCTCCTACAATGAGCAGTTCTTC. It codes for CASAPLQAFSYNEQFF. Supplemented by reference TRBV12-5 and TRBJ2-1, the full variable domain reads DARVTQTPRHKVTEMGQEVTMRCQPILGHNTVFWYRQTMMQGLELLAYFRNRAPLDDSGMPKDRFSAEMPDATLATLKIQPSEPRDSAVYFCASAPLQAFSYNEQFFGPGTRLTVL.

The rearrangement joins TRBV29-1 to TRBJ1-3; D perhaps matches TRBD1 (6 bases). Trimming cost V 3 bases and J 2 bases, with 17 bases left between them. Germline-derived CDR1 and CDR2 are SQVTM and ANQGSEA. The CDR3 consists of 16 residues. In nucleotides, the CDR3 is TGCAGCGTTGAGGGGGCTTCCCCCATGGCTGGAAACACCATATATTTT. It yields the protein CSVEGASPMAGNTIYF.

V is TRBV11-3 and J is TRBJ2-1, with D hard to call. Germline values: CDR1 SGHNT, CDR2 YENEEA. Trimming took 1 base from V and 5 from J, leaving 6 bases between them. The CDR3 is 13 residues long. CDR3 DNA sequence: TGTGCCAGCAGCTTAGGGGCCAACAATGAGCAGTTCTTC. Its translation is CASSLGANNEQFF.

J is TRBJ2-5 and V is TRBV7-9; no definite D call. Trimming took off 4 bases at V and 2 bases at J, with 8 bases between the two ends. CDR3 size: 13 residues. Germline assignment: CDR1 SEHNR and CDR2 FQNEAQ (reference sequence). DNA for the CDR3: TGTGCCAGCAGCTCGCGCCGGCAAGAGACCCAGTACTTC. Translated: CASSSRRQETQYF.

The V call is TRBV2, the J call TRBJ1-3; D is ambiguous. This CDR3 is 16 amino acids long. Germline V gene sequence: CDR1 SNHLY, CDR2 FYNNEI. V was shortened by 1 base and J by 0 bases, with 10 bases between the two germline ends. The CDR3 loop is CASSEGAGFSGNTIYF. The CDR3 DNA sequence: TGTGCCAGCAGTGAAGGCGCGGGTTTCTCTGGAAACACCATATATTTT.

The chain links TRBV15 to TRBJ1-1; D call uncertain. The CDR3 sequence is 15 residues long. In germline, CDR1 is LNHNV, CDR2 YYDKDF (reference sequence). The ends were cut back, 3 bases at V and 0 bases at J, with 11 bases in the middle. CDR3: CATSSSGRMNTEAFF. The CDR3 region has the DNA TGTGCCACCAGCAGCTCCGGCAGGATGAACACTGAAGCTTTCTTT.

The chain joins TRBV7-8 to TRBJ1-1, with TRBD1 as a possible D gene (6 bases). Between the trimmed V and J ends, which lost 4 bases and 1 base, there was a span of 13 bases. Germline CDR1 and CDR2: SGHVS and FQNEAQ. This CDR3 is built from 15 residues. The CDR3 region is CASSSPGVGNTEAFF. CDR3 DNA: TGTGCCAGCAGCTCCCCAGGGGTCGGGAACACTGAAGCTTTCTTT.

The V call is TRBV14, the J call TRBJ1-3; 8 bases map to TRBD1. With 1 base clipped from V and 4 bases from J, the junction kept 0 bases outside the gene matches. This CDR3 is built from 14 residues. Germline lookup yields CDR1 SGHDN and CDR2 FVKESK. Here the CDR3 DNA reads TGTGCCAGCAGCCAAGGGACAGGGGGAAACACCATATATTTT. Translated: CASSQGTGGNTIYF.

CDR3 amino acids: CASSRRQGETQYF. Written as DNA, the CDR3 is TGTGCCAGCAGCCGAAGACAGGGGGAGACCCAGTACTTC. The chain couples TRBV2 to TRBJ2-5, with 8 bases aligning to TRBD1. CDR3 size: 13 residues. J lost 5 bases, V lost 6 bases, and 5 bases had no gene match. CDR1 is SNHLY and CDR2 is FYNNEI in the germline V gene.

The chain joins TRBV3-1 (or the pseudogene TRBV3-2) to TRBJ2-3; a weak D match, TRBD2 (6 bases). Trimming took off 0 bases at V and 1 base at J, with 11 bases between the two ends. From germline, CDR1 is LGHDT and CDR2 YNNKEL (reference sequence). There are 16 residues in the CDR3. The CDR3 region has the DNA TGTGCCAGCAGCCAAGATTGGGGGGAAGGCACAGATACGCAGTATTTT. Translated, it gives CASSQDWGEGTDTQYF.

The DNA for the CDR3 is TGTGCCAGCAGCCTTAGCGGGGGAGTCTACAATGAGCAGTTCTTC. The encoded protein is CASSLSGGVYNEQFF. The chain recombines TRBV7-6 with TRBJ2-1, with 9 bases identical to TRBD2. CDR3 length equals 15 residues. The V gene's germline CDR1 is SGHVS and CDR2 FNYEAQ. V dropped 5 bases and J dropped 3; count of bases not matched to a gene: 5.

This chain connects TRBV2 to TRBJ1-4; 8 bases match TRBD1. Germline CDR1 is SNHLY and CDR2 is FYNNEI. The CDR3 length is 14 residues. The ends lost 11 bases at V and 7 bases at J; junction bases unmatched: 12. For the CDR3, the DNA is TGTGCCCAGCAGGACAGGGTGGCTTCTGAAAAACTGTTTTTT. Residues: CAQQDRVASEKLFF.

This clone was counted a single time. The chain couples TRBV29-1 to TRBJ2-1; D gene unclear. The CDR3 length is 13 residues. Germline V gene sequence: CDR1 SQVTM, CDR2 ANQGSEA. The V and J ends lost 4 bases and 5 bases respectively, with 12 bases between them. The CDR3: CSVVWAINNEQFF. The CDR3 nucleotides read TGCAGCGTTGTCTGGGCCATCAACAATGAGCAGTTCTTC.

Of note for this clone: One end of the junction is discordant with germline, which a read error may explain. V and J are TRBV5-4 and TRBJ2-3; 9 positions agree with TRBD1. This CDR3 contains 16 residues. CDR1 SGHNT and CDR2 YYREEE come from the germline V gene (reference sequence). The CDR3 is CASSTRQGEVMDTQCF. The CDR3, as DNA: TGTGCCAGCAGCACGAGACAGGGGGAGGTTATGGATACGCAGTGTTTT. Full variable domain (outside the CDR3, taken from reference TRBV5-4 and TRBJ2-3): ETGVTQSPTHLIKTRGQQVTLRCSSQSGHNTVSWYQQALGQGPQFIFQYYREEENGRGNFPPRFSGLQFPNYSSELNVNALELDDSALYLCASSTRQGEVMDTQCFGPGTRLTVL.

The chain joins TRBV6-1 to TRBJ2-1; 8 nucleotides match TRBD2. V lost 3 bases, J lost 8 bases, and 9 bases stayed unmatched. Germline V gene lookup returns CDR1 MNHNS and CDR2 SASEGT. This CDR3 is 15 amino acids long. In DNA, the CDR3 is TGTGCCAGCAGTGACCCAGTAGCGGGGCGAGATGAGCAGTTCTTC. It specifies CASSDPVAGRDEQFF.

The chain employs TRBV7-8 and TRBJ1-5, with 8 bases lining up with TRBD1. J lost 0 bases, V lost 4 bases, and 8 bases had no gene match. There are 17 residues in the CDR3. In germline, CDR1 is SGHVS, CDR2 FQNEAQ. The CDR3 here is CASSSKPGQDSNQPQHF. The CDR3 coding sequence is TGTGCCAGCAGCTCCAAACCGGGACAGGATAGCAATCAGCCCCAGCATTTT. The full variable domain, completed using reference TRBV7-8 and TRBJ1-5, is GAGVSQSPRYKVAKRGQDVALRCDPISGHVSLFWYQQALGQGPEFLTYFQNEAQLDKSGLPSDRFFAERPEGSVSTLKIQRTQQEDSAVYLCASSSKPGQDSNQPQHFGDGTRLSIL.

The chain has TRBV2 and TRBJ2-1; 14 bases match TRBD2. The germline CDR1 and CDR2 sequences are SNHLY and FYNNEI. This CDR3 is built from 16 residues. V shed 5 bases and J 4 bases; nucleotides not matched to a gene: 4. CDR3: CASSRLAGGEYNEQFF. In nucleotides, the CDR3 is TGTGCCAGCAGTCGACTAGCGGGGGGGGAATACAATGAGCAGTTCTTC.